The rows below give T cell receptor beta chains drawn from one sample of a study of T cell repertoires in cytomegalovirus infection. One entry per CDR3 protein results from TCRdb running MiXCR on the reads. The sample holds 830,000 or so distinct CDR3 sequences, 30% to 35% seen once. The antigens of these receptors remain unknown. The sequences come from cultured CD8+ T cells from PBMCs, collected from culture after CMV antigen stimulation. These receptors originate from a human donor in good health (CMV status not recorded). Some clones in this sample may be carry-over from other donors' samples. CDR3s include the opening cysteine and the closing phenylalanine or tryptophan. The order of the fields is J gene, D gene, V gene, clone size, CDR3 protein, CDR3 DNA. D genes are given only for firm matches. Some rows mark clone size as missing; the rest say once, few, many or name a class of expanded clone.

j_call: TRBJ1-5; d_call: NA; v_call: TRBV2; clone_size: few; cdr3_aa: CASRTGSYSNQPQHF; cdr3_nt: TGTGCCAGCAGAACAGGGAGCTATAGCAATCAGCCCCAGCATTTT
j_call: TRBJ1-1; d_call: NA; v_call: TRBV4-1; clone_size: NA; cdr3_aa: CASSQGYEGGVNTEAFF; cdr3_nt: TGCGCCAGCAGCCAAGGATACGAAGGGGGGGTGAACACTGAAGCTTTCTTT
j_call: TRBJ2-2; d_call: TRBD2; v_call: TRBV7-9; clone_size: NA; cdr3_aa: CASSFPAGTGELFF; cdr3_nt: TGTGCCAGCAGCTTCCCAGCGGGGACCGGGGAGCTGTTTTTT
j_call: TRBJ1-1; d_call: TRBD1; v_call: TRBV7-6; clone_size: few; cdr3_aa: CASSPSRGQGRQDTEAFF; cdr3_nt: TGTGCCAGCAGCCCTAGCAGGGGACAGGGGCGTCAGGACACTGAAGCTTTCTTT
j_call: TRBJ2-1; d_call: TRBD2; v_call: TRBV27; clone_size: NA; cdr3_aa: CASSRGGPSYNEQFF; cdr3_nt: TGTGCCAGCAGTCGCGGGGGGCCCTCCTACAATGAGCAGTTCTTC
j_call: TRBJ1-2; d_call: NA; v_call: TRBV20-1; clone_size: few; cdr3_aa: CSARGRGANYGYTF; cdr3_nt: TGCAGTGCTAGAGGGCGGGGAGCTAACTATGGCTACACCTTC
j_call: TRBJ2-5; d_call: NA; v_call: TRBV7-2; clone_size: NA; cdr3_aa: CASSLDRRGTQETQYF; cdr3_nt: TGTGCCAGCAGCTTAGATCGCAGGGGGACTCAAGAGACCCAGTACTTC
j_call: TRBJ1-2; d_call: TRBD1; v_call: TRBV7-9; clone_size: few; cdr3_aa: CASGQGGFYGYTF; cdr3_nt: TGTGCCAGCGGACAGGGGGGATTCTATGGCTACACCTTC
j_call: TRBJ2-2; d_call: NA; v_call: TRBV4-3; clone_size: few; cdr3_aa: CASSQDRGFKDTGELFF; cdr3_nt: TGCGCCAGCAGCCAAGACAGGGGCTTTAAGGACACCGGGGAGCTGTTTTTT
j_call: TRBJ1-5; d_call: NA; v_call: TRBV27; clone_size: NA; cdr3_aa: CASSLSSAAGQPQHF; cdr3_nt: TGTGCCAGCAGTTTATCGTCGGCGGCTGGCCAGCCCCAGCATTTT
j_call: TRBJ1-5; d_call: NA; v_call: TRBV4-2; clone_size: NA; cdr3_aa: CASSWTVDSNQPQHF; cdr3_nt: TGTGCCAGCAGCTGGACAGTCGATAGCAATCAGCCCCAGCATTTT
j_call: TRBJ2-7; d_call: NA; v_call: TRBV7-9; clone_size: NA; cdr3_aa: CASSEPVAGAPYYEQYF; cdr3_nt: TGTGCCAGCAGCGAACCGGTTGCAGGGGCCCCCTATTACGAGCAGTACTTC
j_call: TRBJ2-1; d_call: NA; v_call: TRBV7-8; clone_size: many; cdr3_aa: CASSFRSGSSYNEQFF; cdr3_nt: TGTGCCAGCAGCTTCCGTAGCGGTAGCTCCTACAATGAGCAGTTCTTC
j_call: TRBJ2-7; d_call: NA; v_call: TRBV15; clone_size: NA; cdr3_aa: CATSRDPDIMSSYEQYF; cdr3_nt: TGTGCCACCAGCAGAGACCCGGACATCATGAGCTCCTACGAGCAGTACTTC
j_call: TRBJ1-4; d_call: NA; v_call: TRBV7-9; clone_size: many; cdr3_aa: CASSFTGLQLLKQVNEKLFF; cdr3_nt: TGTGCCAGCAGCTTTACAGGTTTACAGCTCTTGAAGCAAGTTAATGAAAAACTGTTTTTT
j_call: TRBJ2-1; d_call: TRBD1; v_call: TRBV27; clone_size: NA; cdr3_aa: CANSLSPSGGAYNEQFF; cdr3_nt: TGTGCCAACAGTTTATCCCCCTCAGGGGGTGCCTACAATGAGCAGTTCTTC
j_call: TRBJ1-1; d_call: NA; v_call: TRBV6-2/TRBV6-3; clone_size: NA; cdr3_aa: CASSYIVPGTEAFF; cdr3_nt: TGTGCCAGCAGTTACATTGTGCCGGGCACTGAAGCTTTCTTT
j_call: TRBJ2-6; d_call: NA; v_call: TRBV6-5; clone_size: few; cdr3_aa: CASSYIPSGANVLTF; cdr3_nt: TGTGCCAGCAGTTACATCCCCTCTGGGGCCAACGTCCTGACTTTC
j_call: TRBJ2-1; d_call: TRBD2; v_call: TRBV25-1; clone_size: NA; cdr3_aa: CASSEPSGGGGDEQFF; cdr3_nt: TGTGCCAGCAGTGAACCTAGCGGGGGGGGAGGCGATGAGCAGTTCTTC
j_call: TRBJ1-5; d_call: NA; v_call: TRBV20-1; clone_size: NA; cdr3_aa: CSLRQGNQPQHF; cdr3_nt: TGCAGTCTGAGACAGGGCAATCAGCCCCAGCATTTT
j_call: TRBJ1-1; d_call: NA; v_call: TRBV19; clone_size: NA; cdr3_aa: CASTGVTEAFF; cdr3_nt: TGTGCCAGTACAGGGGTCACTGAAGCTTTCTTT
j_call: TRBJ2-7; d_call: NA; v_call: TRBV7-9; clone_size: NA; cdr3_aa: CASSLRGDLQEEQYF; cdr3_nt: TGTGCCAGCAGCTTAAGGGGGGACCTACAGGAGGAGCAGTACTTC
j_call: TRBJ2-7; d_call: NA; v_call: TRBV7-9; clone_size: NA; cdr3_aa: CASSFATGQSTYEQYF; cdr3_nt: TGTGCCAGCAGCTTTGCAACAGGACAGTCGACCTACGAGCAGTACTTC
j_call: TRBJ1-2; d_call: NA; v_call: TRBV13; clone_size: once; cdr3_aa: CASSPLGPWDNYTF; cdr3_nt: TGTGCCAGCAGCCCTCTGGGACCGTGGGACAACTACACCTTC
j_call: TRBJ1-5; d_call: NA; v_call: TRBV19; clone_size: few; cdr3_aa: CASSIRPWDDNSNQPQHF; cdr3_nt: TGTGCCAGTAGTATAAGGCCTTGGGATGATAATAGCAATCAGCCCCAGCATTTT
j_call: TRBJ2-3; d_call: NA; v_call: TRBV6-5; clone_size: NA; cdr3_aa: CASQSLQVLSTDTQYF; cdr3_nt: TGTGCCAGTCAATCACTGCAGGTACTTAGCACAGATACGCAGTATTTT
j_call: TRBJ1-3; d_call: NA; v_call: TRBV27; clone_size: NA; cdr3_aa: CASSHGGVGNTIYF; cdr3_nt: TGTGCCAGCAGTCATGGAGGGGTTGGAAACACCATATATTTT
j_call: TRBJ1-1; d_call: TRBD1; v_call: TRBV19; clone_size: NA; cdr3_aa: CASSPQGRQLNTEAFF; cdr3_nt: TGTGCCAGTAGTCCACAGGGGCGCCAACTGAACACTGAAGCTTTCTTT
j_call: TRBJ1-1; d_call: NA; v_call: TRBV27; clone_size: NA; cdr3_aa: CASSPLPVNTEAFF; cdr3_nt: TGTGCCAGCAGTCCCCTACCAGTGAACACTGAAGCTTTCTTT
j_call: TRBJ2-7; d_call: TRBD1; v_call: TRBV12-5; clone_size: many; cdr3_aa: CASGFITEKAGQGLHEQYF; cdr3_nt: TGTGCTAGTGGTTTCATAACCGAAAAGGCTGGACAGGGATTGCACGAGCAGTACTTC
j_call: TRBJ1-2; d_call: NA; v_call: TRBV19; clone_size: few; cdr3_aa: CASSMNGFAGYTF; cdr3_nt: TGTGCCAGTAGTATGAACGGATTCGCTGGCTACACCTTC
j_call: TRBJ2-3; d_call: NA; v_call: TRBV12-3/TRBV12-4; clone_size: few; cdr3_aa: CASSWRPRRTDTQYF; cdr3_nt: TGTGCCAGCAGTTGGCGGCCAAGGCGAACAGATACGCAGTATTTT
j_call: TRBJ1-5; d_call: TRBD1; v_call: TRBV7-9; clone_size: NA; cdr3_aa: CASSSQGARQPQHF; cdr3_nt: TGTGCCAGCAGCTCCCAGGGGGCGCGACAGCCCCAGCATTTT
j_call: TRBJ1-5; d_call: NA; v_call: TRBV7-6; clone_size: NA; cdr3_aa: CASSLKGINQPQHF; cdr3_nt: TGTGCCAGCAGCTTAAAGGGTATCAATCAGCCCCAGCATTTT
j_call: TRBJ2-1; d_call: TRBD2; v_call: TRBV7-8; clone_size: few; cdr3_aa: CASSQQPSGGANEQFF; cdr3_nt: TGTGCCAGCAGCCAGCAACCGAGCGGGGGGGCCAATGAGCAGTTCTTC
j_call: TRBJ2-5; d_call: NA; v_call: TRBV12-3/TRBV12-4; clone_size: NA; cdr3_aa: CASWSEQETQYF; cdr3_nt: TGTGCCAGCTGGAGTGAGCAAGAGACCCAGTACTTC
j_call: TRBJ1-2; d_call: NA; v_call: TRBV27; clone_size: few; cdr3_aa: CASSLGVHLTF; cdr3_nt: TGTGCCAGCAGTTTAGGAGTGCATCTCACCTTC
j_call: TRBJ1-1; d_call: NA; v_call: TRBV28; clone_size: few; cdr3_aa: CASSPQTDYSNTEAFF; cdr3_nt: TGTGCCAGCAGTCCCCAGACAGACTATTCGAACACTGAAGCTTTCTTT
j_call: TRBJ2-7; d_call: NA; v_call: TRBV27; clone_size: few; cdr3_aa: CASGISGNYEQYF; cdr3_nt: TGTGCCAGCGGAATCAGCGGAAACTACGAGCAGTACTTC
j_call: TRBJ2-1; d_call: NA; v_call: TRBV7-8; clone_size: many; cdr3_aa: CASSLETWSTPDEQFF; cdr3_nt: TGTGCCAGCAGCTTAGAGACGTGGTCCACTCCGGATGAGCAGTTCTTC
j_call: TRBJ1-5; d_call: NA; v_call: TRBV6-6; clone_size: once; cdr3_aa: CASSYSGGSFDNQPQHF; cdr3_nt: TGTGCCAGCAGTTACTCGGGAGGGTCGTTCGACAATCAGCCCCAGCATTTT
j_call: TRBJ1-5; d_call: NA; v_call: TRBV20-1; clone_size: NA; cdr3_aa: CSAKGPQSNQPQHF; cdr3_nt: TGCAGTGCCAAGGGGCCGCAAAGCAATCAGCCCCAGCATTTT
j_call: TRBJ2-1; d_call: TRBD1; v_call: TRBV27; clone_size: NA; cdr3_aa: CASSLTGAGVNEQFF; cdr3_nt: TGTGCCAGCAGTCTCACAGGGGCCGGGGTCAATGAGCAGTTCTTC
j_call: TRBJ2-7; d_call: TRBD1; v_call: TRBV7-8; clone_size: many; cdr3_aa: CASGQGANEQYF; cdr3_nt: TGTGCCAGTGGACAGGGGGCTAACGAGCAGTACTTC
j_call: TRBJ2-7; d_call: NA; v_call: TRBV27; clone_size: few; cdr3_aa: CASSLSATLSYEQYF; cdr3_nt: TGTGCCAGCAGTTTATCAGCCACCCTCTCCTACGAGCAGTACTTC
j_call: TRBJ2-7; d_call: NA; v_call: TRBV7-6; clone_size: many; cdr3_aa: CASSSDGYEQYF; cdr3_nt: TGTGCCAGCAGCTCGGACGGCTACGAGCAGTACTTC
j_call: TRBJ2-4; d_call: TRBD2; v_call: TRBV12-3/TRBV12-4; clone_size: NA; cdr3_aa: CASSPTSGGNIQYF; cdr3_nt: TGTGCCAGCAGCCCGACCAGCGGGGGAAACATTCAGTACTTC
j_call: TRBJ2-7; d_call: NA; v_call: TRBV6-5; clone_size: few; cdr3_aa: CANHPGLIYEQYF; cdr3_nt: TGTGCCAACCATCCGGGACTGATTTACGAGCAGTACTTC
j_call: TRBJ2-1; d_call: NA; v_call: TRBV7-3; clone_size: NA; cdr3_aa: CASSLKGLARSYNEQFF; cdr3_nt: TGTGCCAGCAGCTTAAAGGGGCTAGCGAGAAGTTACAATGAGCAGTTCTTC
j_call: TRBJ1-5; d_call: NA; v_call: TRBV5-1; clone_size: few; cdr3_aa: CASSLDGEPNQPQHF; cdr3_nt: TGCGCCAGCAGCTTGGACGGGGAGCCAAATCAGCCCCAGCATTTT
j_call: TRBJ1-2; d_call: NA; v_call: TRBV6-5; clone_size: NA; cdr3_aa: CASSYGTPPAGYTF; cdr3_nt: TGTGCCAGCAGTTACGGGACCCCCCCAGCGGGCTACACCTTC
j_call: TRBJ2-7; d_call: TRBD1; v_call: TRBV4-1; clone_size: many; cdr3_aa: CASSQVTGDRYEQYF; cdr3_nt: TGCGCCAGCAGCCAAGTCACAGGGGATCGATACGAGCAGTACTTC
j_call: TRBJ2-3; d_call: TRBD1; v_call: TRBV6-5; clone_size: NA; cdr3_aa: CASSSGTGVGSTDTQYF; cdr3_nt: TGTGCCAGCAGTTCCGGGACAGGAGTGGGGTCCACAGATACGCAGTATTTT
j_call: TRBJ1-1; d_call: TRBD1; v_call: TRBV12-3/TRBV12-4; clone_size: many; cdr3_aa: CASSPTGDLNTEAFF; cdr3_nt: TGTGCCAGCAGTCCGACAGGGGATTTGAACACTGAAGCTTTCTTT
j_call: TRBJ1-2; d_call: NA; v_call: TRBV5-6; clone_size: NA; cdr3_aa: CASSSEAGGPNYGYTF; cdr3_nt: TGTGCCAGCAGCTCTGAAGCGGGGGGCCCCAACTATGGCTACACCTTC